The 20 T cell receptor beta chains below all came from one sample that was sequenced in a study of cytomegalovirus exposure and HLA in healthy donors (dated by TCRdb to about 2017). The library was generated by the immunoSEQ multiplex PCR assay. The multiplex PCR relied on a mix of 60 forward primers for TCR Vbeta segments and 13 reverse primers for TCR Jbeta segments. Not all clones reach the TCRdb copy of this immuneACCESS table, which keeps in-frame sequences only. Checked studies attribute under half of the gap to unresolved V genes and leave the rest unexplained. The sample table records approximately 190,000 clones; approximately 78% of these occur just once. The ten top clones hold 1.5% to 2% of the sample. Sequencing input: PBMCs. The origin of the receptors is a woman between 18 and 29 years old in good health and CMV-seronegative.

The genes are TRBV11-2 and TRBJ1-2, with TRBD1 as a possible D gene (5 bases). CDR1 is SGHAT, CDR2 FQNNGV, per germline. The CDR3 length is 13 residues. Trimming left V 7 bases short and J 3 bases short, with 12 bases between. CDR3 in amino acids: CASTGSGDYGYTF. In DNA, the CDR3 is TGTGCCAGCACCGGGTCGGGGGACTATGGCTACACCTTC.

This clone was seen only once. V is TRBV4-3 and J is TRBJ1-4; D might be TRBD1 (6 bases). There are 16 residues in the CDR3. Germline CDR1 is LGHNA and CDR2 is YSLEER. Trimming took off 3 bases at V and 7 bases at J, with 18 bases between the two ends. In nucleotides, the CDR3 is TGCGCCAGCAGCCAGCGGTTGGCAGGGGTTTCTGAAAAACTGTTTTTT. Protein product: CASSQRLAGVSEKLFF.

This chain joins TRBV7-2 and TRBJ1-2, with TRBD1 matching over 7 bases. CDR3 length: 13 residues. CDR1 and CDR2 from the germline V gene are SGHTA and FQGNSA. V lost 5 bases, J lost 7 bases, and 7 bases stayed unmatched. The CDR3 DNA reads TGTGCCAGCAGCCACCCGACAGGGTCTGGCTACACCTTC. It yields the protein CASSHPTGSGYTF. The full variable domain, rest sourced from reference TRBV7-2 and TRBJ1-2, is GAGVSQSPSNKVTEKGKDVELRCDPISGHTALYWYRQSLGQGLEFLIYFQGNSAPDKSGLPSDRFSAERTGGSVSTLTIQRTQQEDSAVYLCASSHPTGSGYTFGSGTRLTVV.

The chain employs TRBV19 and TRBJ2-2, with D tentatively TRBD1 (6 bases). V was shortened by 7 bases and J by 0 bases, with 15 bases between the two germline ends. The CDR3 has 16 residues. Looked up from germline, CDR1 is LNHDA and CDR2 is SQIVND (reference sequence). In DNA form, the CDR3 reads TGTGCCAGTACCCGTCGCGGACAGACGAACACCGGGGAGCTGTTTTTT. This encodes CASTRRGQTNTGELFF.

The CDR3 spells CASSDAVTFNSPLHF. Here the CDR3 DNA reads TGTGCCAGCAGTGACGCCGTGACATTTAATTCACCCCTCCACTTT. J is TRBJ1-6 and V is TRBV25-1; no clear D. The V gene lost 3 bases and the J gene lost 6 bases, with 12 bases spanning the gap. CDR3 length equals 15 residues. Germline assignment: CDR1 MGHDK and CDR2 SYGVNS.

The CDR3 region is CASSYGSPTNEKLFF. The CDR3 DNA reads TGTGCCAGCAGTTACGGCAGTCCTACTAATGAAAAACTGTTTTTT. The V call is TRBV6-5, the J call TRBJ1-4; D unclear. The V gene lost 2 bases and the J gene lost 2 bases, with 9 bases spanning the gap. Per germline, CDR1 MNHEY and CDR2 SVGAGI. The CDR3 covers 15 residues.

The CDR3 spells CASSQGRGPQETQYF. DNA of the CDR3: TGTGCCAGCAGTCAGGGGCGGGGGCCCCAAGAGACCCAGTACTTC. This chain joins TRBV27 and TRBJ2-5, with D perhaps TRBD2 (7 bases). This CDR3 region has 15 residues. The germline V and J ends were trimmed by 5 bases and 1 base, with 14 bases remaining between them. CDR1 is MNHEY, CDR2 SMNVEV, per germline (reference sequence).

CDR3 amino acids: CSVEPSRGNTEAFF. The CDR3 DNA reads TGCAGCGTTGAACCCTCCAGGGGGAACACTGAAGCTTTCTTT. The chain combines TRBV29-1 with TRBJ1-1; D is perhaps TRBD1 (6 bases). Germline V gene lookup returns CDR1 SQVTM and CDR2 ANQGSEA. There are 14 residues in the CDR3. V gave up 2 bases and J gave up 1 base, with 11 bases separating them.

This CDR3 is CASSPTGDGSPLHF. The CDR3 DNA is TGTGCCAGCAGTCCCACAGGGGACGGCTCACCCCTCCACTTT. The rearrangement joins TRBV27 to TRBJ1-6; the match to TRBD1 covers 7 bases. This CDR3 region has 14 residues. Per germline, CDR1 MNHEY and CDR2 SMNVEV (reference sequence). J gave up 10 bases and V 5 bases, and 8 bases lay outside the gene matches.

This sequence joins TRBV18 and TRBJ2-5, with 7 bases identical to TRBD1. CDR1 is KGHSH and CDR2 is LQKENI in the germline V gene. CDR3 length equals 13 residues. Trimming took 4 bases from V and 5 from J; bases not matched to a gene: 4. The CDR3 nucleotides are TGTGCCAGCTCACGACAGGGAGCGGAGACCCAGTACTTC. Translating gives CASSRQGAETQYF.

The chain couples TRBV5-1 to TRBJ1-2; TRBD1 matches at 7 bases. With 7 bases clipped from V and 7 bases from J, the junction kept 13 bases outside the gene matches. Germline V gene lookup returns CDR1 SGHRS and CDR2 YFSETQ. This CDR3 is 14 amino acids long. DNA for the CDR3: TGCGCCAGCGCCATTACTCGGACAGGTCCTGGCTACACCTTC. Translation: CASAITRTGPGYTF.

The chain employs TRBV7-8 and TRBJ1-5, with TRBD1 identical over 7 bases. Looked up from germline, CDR1 is SGHVS and CDR2 is FQNEAQ. Trimming cost V 5 bases and J 2 bases; bases outside gene matches: 6. The CDR3 length is 15 residues. The CDR3 DNA sequence: TGTGCCAGCAGCCCGTACGACAGGGGCAATCAGCCCCAGCATTTT. The encoded protein is CASSPYDRGNQPQHF.

This clone was counted only a few times. This chain connects TRBV6-7 to TRBJ2-7, with unresolved D. TRBV6-7 is an ORF, with its function uncertain. CDR3 length: 15 amino acids. Trimming took 2 bases from V and 0 from J, leaving 11 bases between them. CDR3 region: CASSYHEESSYEQYF. For the CDR3, the DNA is TGTGCCAGCAGTTACCATGAGGAGAGCTCCTACGAGCAGTACTTC.

The chain has TRBV30 and TRBJ1-5; tentatively, D is TRBD1 (6 bases). This CDR3 has 15 residues. The germline V gene encodes CDR1 GTSNPN and CDR2 SVGIG (reference sequence). V lost 0 bases, J lost 3 bases, and 12 bases lay in between. CDR3 in DNA: TGTGCCTGGAGTGTACATCGGACAGACAATCAGCCCCAGCATTTT. It encodes CAWSVHRTDNQPQHF. Supplemented by reference TRBV30 and TRBJ1-5, the full variable domain reads SQTIHQWPATLVQPVGSPLSLECTVEGTSNPNLYWYRQAAGRGLQLLFYSVGIGQISSEVPQNLSASRPQDRQFILSSKKLLLSDSGFYLCAWSVHRTDNQPQHFGDGTRLSIL.

This chain links TRBV5-1 with TRBJ2-7; D is perhaps TRBD2 (5 bases). The CDR3 has 15 residues. Per the germline V gene, CDR1 is SGHRS and CDR2 is YFSETQ. Trimming removed 0 bases from V and 2 bases from J, with 12 bases in between. The CDR3 region is CASSLGGSGAYEQYF. As DNA, the CDR3 is TGCGCCAGCAGCTTGGGTGGGAGCGGCGCCTACGAGCAGTACTTC.

J is TRBJ2-1 and V is TRBV9, with 7 bases fitting TRBD1. From germline, CDR1 is SGDLS and CDR2 YYNGEE. The V gene end was trimmed by 3 bases and the J gene end by 1 base; junction bases not matched to a gene: 4. This CDR3 region has 15 residues. CDR3 DNA sequence: TGTGCCAGCAGCGCGGGACAGACATCCTACAATGAGCAGTTCTTC. Its translation: CASSAGQTSYNEQFF.

The chain combines TRBV29-1 with TRBJ1-1; 9 bases line up with TRBD1. The CDR3 is 15 residues long. Trimming took 7 bases from V and 2 from J; bases not matched to a gene: 11. Germline V gene lookup returns CDR1 SQVTM and CDR2 ANQGSEA. This CDR3 is CSAKTGGALNTEAFF. CDR3 bases: TGCAGCGCGAAGACAGGGGGGGCCCTCAACACTGAAGCTTTCTTT.

The rearrangement uses TRBV27 and TRBJ1-6, with a tentative D call TRBD1 (5 bases). CDR3 length equals 19 residues. The V and J ends lost 5 bases and 2 bases respectively, with 22 bases between them. Germline values: CDR1 MNHEY, CDR2 SMNVEV (reference sequence). CDR3 DNA: TGTGCCAGCAGTCCCGGAAAGGACAAGTTGTTACCCTATAATTCACCCCTCCACTTT. Its translation: CASSPGKDKLLPYNSPLHF.

This chain connects TRBV7-2 to TRBJ2-3, with TRBD1 matching over 12 bases. Unmatched junction bases numbered 8, after V lost 5 bases and J lost 5 bases. The CDR3 length is 16 residues. Germline V gene lookup returns CDR1 SGHTA and CDR2 FQGNSA. The CDR3 DNA is TGTGCCAGCAGCGCGCCGGGACAGGGGGCTATAGATACGCAGTATTTT. It encodes CASSAPGQGAIDTQYF.

This rearrangement joins TRBV7-9 to TRBJ2-7; D is unclear. Germline V CDR1 and CDR2: SEHNR, FQNEAQ (reference sequence). The CDR3 extends over 15 amino acids. V was trimmed by 5 bases and J by 2 bases, leaving 16 bases between them. CDR3 nucleotide sequence: TGTGCCAGCAGCCCAGCTGCCCGACTCACCTACGAGCAGTACTTC. It translates to CASSPAARLTYEQYF.